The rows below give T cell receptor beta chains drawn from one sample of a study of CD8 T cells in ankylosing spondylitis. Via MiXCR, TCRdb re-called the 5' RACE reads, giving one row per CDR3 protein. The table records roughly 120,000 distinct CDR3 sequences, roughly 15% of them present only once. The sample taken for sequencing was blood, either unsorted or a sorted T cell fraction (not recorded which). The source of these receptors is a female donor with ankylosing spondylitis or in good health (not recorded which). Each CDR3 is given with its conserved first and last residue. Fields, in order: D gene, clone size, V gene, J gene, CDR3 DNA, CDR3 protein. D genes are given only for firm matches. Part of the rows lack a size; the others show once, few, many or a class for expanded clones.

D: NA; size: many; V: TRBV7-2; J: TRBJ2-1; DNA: TGTGCCAGCAGCTTTGAAGGAGAGCAGTTCTTC; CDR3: CASSFEGEQFF
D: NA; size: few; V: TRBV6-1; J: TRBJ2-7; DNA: TGTGCCAGCTGGGGGCAGGGGAGCTCCTACGAGCAGTACTTC; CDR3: CASWGQGSSYEQYF
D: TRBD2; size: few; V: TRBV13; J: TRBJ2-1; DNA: TGTGCCAGCAGCTTAGACCCAGACCCGGGAGGCCGGCGTGGGGTAGATTACAATGAGCAGTTCTTC; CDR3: CASSLDPDPGGRRGVDYNEQFF
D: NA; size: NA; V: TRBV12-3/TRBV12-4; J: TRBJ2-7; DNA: TGTGCCAGCAGTTTGACCGGGACACTGTACTTC; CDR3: CASSLTGTLYF
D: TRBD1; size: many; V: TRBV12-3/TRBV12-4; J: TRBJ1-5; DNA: TGTGCCAGCAGTCCGGGACAGCATCAGCCCCAGCATTTT; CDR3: CASSPGQHQPQHF
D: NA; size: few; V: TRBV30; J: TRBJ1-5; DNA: TGTGCCTGGAGTGTATGGGGGGGCAATCAGCCCCAGCATTTT; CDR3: CAWSVWGGNQPQHF
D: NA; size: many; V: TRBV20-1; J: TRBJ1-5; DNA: TGCAGTGCTAGTGGGGCGGGGGGGATTCAGCCCCAGCATTTT; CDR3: CSASGAGGIQPQHF
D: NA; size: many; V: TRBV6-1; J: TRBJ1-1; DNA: TGTGCCAGCTCGAAGGAGACGAAGAGGGCTGAAGCTTTCTTT; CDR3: CASSKETKRAEAFF
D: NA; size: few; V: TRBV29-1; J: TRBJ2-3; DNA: TGCAGCGTTGAGAGGGGGGCCCCGGGCCCAGATACGCAGTATTTT; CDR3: CSVERGAPGPDTQYF
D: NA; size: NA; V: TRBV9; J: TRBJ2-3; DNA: TGTGCCAGCAGCGTAGCCGCGGGGGCGCCCGGGGATACGCAGTATTTT; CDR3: CASSVAAGAPGDTQYF
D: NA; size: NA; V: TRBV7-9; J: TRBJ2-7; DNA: TGTGCCAGCAGCTTAATCGGAAAGGCCCAGAATCCCTACGAGCAGTACTTC; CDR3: CASSLIGKAQNPYEQYF
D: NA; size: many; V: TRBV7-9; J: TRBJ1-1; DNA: TGTGCCAGCAGCCCTCAGCAGGGCCCCACTGAAGCTTTCTTT; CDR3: CASSPQQGPTEAFF
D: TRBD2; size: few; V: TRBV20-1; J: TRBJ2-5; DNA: TGCAGTGCTGACAGCGGGAGGGGAGAGACCCAGTACTTC; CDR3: CSADSGRGETQYF
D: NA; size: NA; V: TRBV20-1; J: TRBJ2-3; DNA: TGCGGTGCTAGAGGGCGGGACAGCAGAGATACGCAGTATTTT; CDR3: CGARGRDSRDTQYF
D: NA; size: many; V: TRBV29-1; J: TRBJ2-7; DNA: TGCAGCGCACTTCCCGGGACAACCTACGAGCAGTACTTC; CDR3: CSALPGTTYEQYF
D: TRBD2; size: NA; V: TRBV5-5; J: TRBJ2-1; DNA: TGTGCCAGCAGCCGGCCGGGACTAGCGGGAGTGTTAAAGTTCTTC; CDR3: CASSRPGLAGVLKFF
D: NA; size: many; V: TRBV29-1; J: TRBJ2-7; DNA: TGCAGCGCAGAACGGGGCTACGAGCAGTACTTC; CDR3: CSAERGYEQYF
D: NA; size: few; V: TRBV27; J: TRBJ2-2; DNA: TGTGCCAGCAGTTTATTCACCGGGGAGCTGTTTTTT; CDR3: CASSLFTGELFF
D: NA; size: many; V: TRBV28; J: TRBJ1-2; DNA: TGTGCCAGCAGTAGACCCGGGACAACACCTATTGGGACCTTC; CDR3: CASSRPGTTPIGTF
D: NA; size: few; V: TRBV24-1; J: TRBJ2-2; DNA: TGTGCCACCACGCCCGGGGGCCAGGCGAACACCGGGGAGCTGTTTTTT; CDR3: CATTPGGQANTGELFF
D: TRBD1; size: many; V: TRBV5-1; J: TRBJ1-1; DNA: TGCGCCAGCAGCCCGGACAGGGTGGGCACTGAAGCTTTCTTT; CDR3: CASSPDRVGTEAFF
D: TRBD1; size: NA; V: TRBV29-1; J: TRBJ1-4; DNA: TGCAGCATATGGGGGACAGGGGATGAAAAACTGTTTTTT; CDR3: CSIWGTGDEKLFF
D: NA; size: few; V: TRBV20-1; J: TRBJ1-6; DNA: TGCAGTGCTAGAGGACAGTCTAATTCACCCCTCCACTTT; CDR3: CSARGQSNSPLHF
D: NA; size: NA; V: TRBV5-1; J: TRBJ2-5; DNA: TGCGCCAGCAGCTTGGCGGCTCTGGGGCGGCAAGAGACCCAGTACTTC; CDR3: CASSLAALGRQETQYF
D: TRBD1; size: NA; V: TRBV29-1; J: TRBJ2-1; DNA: TGCAGCGTTGAAGATCGACGGCGGGACAGGGTCCACAATGAGCAGTTCTTC; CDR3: CSVEDRRRDRVHNEQFF
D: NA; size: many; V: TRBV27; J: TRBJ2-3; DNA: TGTGCCAGCAGTCCGTGGGGCACAGATACGCAGTATTTT; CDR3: CASSPWGTDTQYF
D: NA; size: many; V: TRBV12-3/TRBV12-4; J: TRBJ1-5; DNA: TGTGCCAGCAGTTTAAGTCTCGGTCAGCCCCAGCATTTT; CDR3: CASSLSLGQPQHF
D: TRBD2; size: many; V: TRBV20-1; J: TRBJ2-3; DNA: TGCAGTGCCACTCCTAGCGGGGGGGCTCATACGCAGTATTTT; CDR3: CSATPSGGAHTQYF
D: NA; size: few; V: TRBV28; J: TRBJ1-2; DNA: TGTGCCAGCAGTCACCAATCCTCCGACCACTATGGCTACACCTTC; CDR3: CASSHQSSDHYGYTF
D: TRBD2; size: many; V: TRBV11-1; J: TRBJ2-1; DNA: TGTGCCAGCAGCTTATTAACCAGCGGGGGGGCCGATGAGCAGTTCTTC; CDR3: CASSLLTSGGADEQFF
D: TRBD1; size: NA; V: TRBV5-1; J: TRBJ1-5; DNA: TGCGCCAGCAGCCCCGGGACAGGGCACGAGCAGCCCCAGCATTTT; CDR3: CASSPGTGHEQPQHF
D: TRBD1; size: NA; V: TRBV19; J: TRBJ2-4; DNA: TGTGCCAGTAGTAGCTGGACAGGGATGTCAGCGGACATTCAGTACTTC; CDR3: CASSSWTGMSADIQYF
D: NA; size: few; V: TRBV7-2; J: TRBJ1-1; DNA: TGTGCCAGCAGCTTAGCTGGACCGCGAGCTTTCTTT; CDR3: CASSLAGPRAFF
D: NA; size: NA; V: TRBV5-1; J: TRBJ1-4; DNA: TGCGCCAGCAGCCGCCGACAAGGGGAGAATGAAAAACTGTTTTTT; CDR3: CASSRRQGENEKLFF
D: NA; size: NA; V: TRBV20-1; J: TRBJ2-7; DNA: TGCAGTGCTAGAGGGGAAGCGGGCCGCTACGAGCAGTACTTC; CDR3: CSARGEAGRYEQYF
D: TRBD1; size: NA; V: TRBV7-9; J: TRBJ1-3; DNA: TGTGCCGGCAGCACCCGACAGGGGGATTCTGGAAACACCATATATTTT; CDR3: CAGSTRQGDSGNTIYF
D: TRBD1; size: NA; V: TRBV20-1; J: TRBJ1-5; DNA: TGCAGTGCTAATGACAGGGTCGGGAATCAGCCCCAGCATTTT; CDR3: CSANDRVGNQPQHF
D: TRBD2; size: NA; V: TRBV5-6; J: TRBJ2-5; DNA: TGTGCCAGCAGCTTGGGACTAGCTATAGGGACCCAGTACTTC; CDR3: CASSLGLAIGTQYF
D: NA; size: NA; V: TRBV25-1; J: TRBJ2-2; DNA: TGTGCCAGCAGTCCGGACTCCGCGAACACCGGGGAGCTGTTTTTT; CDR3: CASSPDSANTGELFF
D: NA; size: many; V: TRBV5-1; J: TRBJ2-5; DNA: TGCGCCAGCAAGGGAGCATACGAGACCCAGTACTTC; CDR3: CASKGAYETQYF
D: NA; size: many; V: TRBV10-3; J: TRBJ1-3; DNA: TGTGCCACCTCAGGGTATGGAAACACCATATATTTT; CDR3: CATSGYGNTIYF